The rows below give T cell receptor beta chains drawn from one sample of a study of shared clonotypes between healthy human individuals. This table comes from immunoSEQ multiplex PCR, and its TCRdb copy is limited to in-frame clones, with some not included. The sample shows around 2.1 million clones, roughly 91% of them seen only once. Input material: naive CD8+ T cells from PBMCs. The receptor set was obtained from a man aged 18 to 29 in good health. Some clones in this sample may be carry-over from other donors' samples. The CDR3 runs from the conserved cysteine through the conserved F or W. The order of the fields is J gene, CDR3 length, clone size, D gene, V gene, CDR3 protein, CDR3 DNA. The D gene is left open where the match is weak. The listing skips clone size in some rows; elsewhere it reads once, few, many or a size class.

TRBJ2-7,15,NA,TRBD1,TRBV27,CASTRGTGPGYEQYF,TGTGCCAGCACCCGAGGGACAGGGCCAGGATACGAGCAGTACTTC
TRBJ2-1,15,NA,NA,TRBV7-2,CASSLEWGLRNEQFF,TGTGCCAGCAGCTTAGAGTGGGGTTTAAGGAATGAGCAGTTCTTC
TRBJ2-7,14,once,NA,TRBV4-1,CASRSPGVGTEQYF,TGCGCCAGCAGATCACCAGGGGTGGGAACCGAGCAGTACTTC
TRBJ2-2,15,once,NA,TRBV27,CASSLGGAGGGELFF,TGTGCCAGCAGTTTAGGGGGCGCTGGGGGCGGGGAGCTGTTTTTT
TRBJ2-7,12,NA,TRBD1,TRBV4-1,CASQDRDHEQYF,TGCGCCAGCCAGGACAGGGACCACGAGCAGTACTTC
TRBJ2-7,14,once,TRBD1,TRBV2,CASFGTAYRYEQYF,TGTGCCAGCTTTGGGACAGCCTATCGCTACGAGCAGTACTTC
TRBJ1-4,15,NA,TRBD1,TRBV7-8,CASSSSDRVGEKLFF,TGTGCCAGCAGCTCCTCGGACAGGGTTGGGGAAAAACTGTTTTTT
TRBJ2-1,15,NA,TRBD2,TRBV7-2,CASSLFVAGPDEQFF,TGTGCCAGCAGCTTATTTGTAGCGGGGCCCGATGAGCAGTTCTTC
TRBJ2-7,15,NA,TRBD2,TRBV14,CASSPGGGSPYEQYF,TGTGCCAGCAGCCCGGGAGGCGGGAGCCCCTACGAGCAGTACTTC
TRBJ2-1,17,NA,TRBD2,TRBV7-9,CASSSPLLAGAYNEQFF,TGTGCCAGCAGCTCCCCCCTGCTAGCGGGGGCCTACAATGAGCAGTTCTTC
TRBJ2-2,16,NA,TRBD1,TRBV5-6,CASSFRDRGVTGELFF,TGTGCCAGCAGCTTCCGGGACAGGGGTGTTACCGGGGAGCTGTTTTTT
TRBJ2-3,12,NA,NA,TRBV29-1,CSVRTVTDTQYF,TGCAGCGTACGGACAGTCACAGATACGCAGTATTTT
TRBJ1-1,11,NA,NA,TRBV7-9,CASRFGAEAFF,TGTGCCAGCAGGTTTGGGGCTGAAGCTTTCTTT
TRBJ2-6,17,NA,TRBD2,TRBV5-1,CASSLASGSPGANVLTF,TGCGCCAGCAGCTTGGCTAGCGGGAGCCCTGGGGCCAACGTCCTGACTTTC
TRBJ2-1,16,NA,NA,TRBV28,CASSSRTASMRNEQFF,TGTGCCAGCAGTTCGCGGACAGCGTCCATGAGGAATGAGCAGTTCTTC
TRBJ1-4,14,NA,NA,TRBV28,CASSLWGENEKLFF,TGTGCCAGCAGTTTATGGGGAGAGAATGAAAAACTGTTTTTT
TRBJ2-5,16,NA,TRBD1,TRBV28,CASTTPGTGSLETQYF,TGTGCCAGCACCACCCCCGGGACAGGGTCTTTAGAGACCCAGTACTTC
TRBJ1-1,17,NA,TRBD1,TRBV7-2,CASSPKDRVQLWSEAFF,TGTGCCAGCAGCCCAAAGGACAGGGTTCAGTTGTGGTCTGAAGCTTTCTTT
TRBJ2-1,13,NA,NA,TRBV13,CASSPLVDNEQFF,TGTGCCAGCAGCCCCCTAGTTGACAATGAGCAGTTCTTC
TRBJ2-7,14,few,NA,TRBV27,CASSLFGTPYEQYF,TGTGCCAGCAGTTTATTTGGGACACCCTACGAGCAGTACTTC
TRBJ2-4,14,once,NA,TRBV28,CASSAPTIANIQYF,TGTGCCAGCAGTGCCCCGACTATTGCAAACATTCAGTACTTC
TRBJ1-2,15,NA,NA,TRBV9,CASSAGATANYGYTF,TGTGCCAGCAGCGCGGGGGCTACAGCTAACTATGGCTACACCTTC
TRBJ2-7,13,NA,NA,TRBV7-3,CASSLLGAHEQYF,TGTGCCAGCAGCTTACTGGGAGCTCACGAGCAGTACTTC
TRBJ1-1,14,NA,NA,TRBV19,CASSILGQGTEAFF,TGTGCCAGTAGTATCTTAGGGCAGGGAACTGAAGCTTTCTTT
TRBJ2-1,15,NA,TRBD2,TRBV27,CASSLLAEYNNEQFF,TGTGCCAGCAGTCTACTAGCGGAATATAACAATGAGCAGTTCTTC
TRBJ2-3,13,NA,NA,TRBV11-3,CASSLDLTDTQYF,TGTGCCAGCAGCTTGGATCTCACAGATACGCAGTATTTT
TRBJ2-7,12,once,NA,TRBV6-1,CASNREEDEQYF,TGTGCCAGCAACAGGGAAGAAGACGAGCAGTACTTC
TRBJ2-3,15,NA,TRBD2,TRBV13,CASTRKREGQDTQYF,TGTGCCAGCACCAGGAAGCGGGAGGGACAGGATACGCAGTATTTT
TRBJ2-1,11,once,NA,TRBV7-9,CASSSDPLLVF,TGTGCCAGCAGCTCGGACCCCCTCCTGGTCTTC
TRBJ2-1,16,NA,TRBD2,TRBV13,CASSFSGTQLGNEQFF,TGTGCCAGCAGCTTTAGCGGGACACAACTAGGAAATGAGCAGTTCTTC
TRBJ1-3,17,NA,NA,TRBV15,CATSRGVTGVSGNTIYF,TGTGCCACCAGCAGAGGGGTAACTGGGGTCTCTGGAAACACCATATATTTT
TRBJ2-7,15,NA,NA,TRBV11-2,CASSPPQTGAYEQYF,TGTGCCAGCAGCCCCCCGCAGACGGGTGCCTACGAGCAGTACTTC
TRBJ2-6,16,NA,NA,TRBV7-9,CASSTVGSSGANVLTF,TGTGCCAGCAGCACAGTAGGGAGCTCTGGGGCCAACGTCCTGACTTTC
TRBJ2-1,11,NA,NA,TRBV29-1,CSVAAAPGQFF,TGCAGCGTTGCAGCTGCCCCCGGGCAGTTCTTC
TRBJ1-1,13,few,NA,TRBV30,CAWSVMKGVDAFF,TGTGCCTGGAGTGTAATGAAGGGGGTAGATGCTTTCTTT
TRBJ1-2,14,NA,NA,TRBV30,CAGTARGGNYGYTF,TGTGCCGGGACGGCAAGGGGAGGAAACTATGGCTACACCTTC
TRBJ1-5,20,once,NA,TRBV30,CAWSVLPEGSGTYSNQPQHF,TGTGCCTGGAGTGTACTCCCCGAAGGTTCCGGGACGTATAGCAATCAGCCCCAGCATTTT
TRBJ2-7,11,NA,NA,TRBV29-1,CSVGRSYEQYF,TGCAGCGTAGGCCGCTCCTACGAGCAGTACTTC
TRBJ2-7,15,NA,NA,TRBV4-3,CASSPGPDSSYEQYF,TGCGCCAGCAGCCCAGGGCCGGACAGCTCCTACGAGCAGTACTTC
TRBJ2-2,12,NA,NA,TRBV27,CASSFQGGELFF,TGTGCCAGCAGTTTTCAGGGTGGGGAGCTGTTTTTT
TRBJ1-5,14,NA,NA,TRBV10-3,CAISDLGGNQPQHF,TGTGCCATCAGTGATTTGGGGGGCAATCAGCCCCAGCATTTT
TRBJ2-7,14,NA,NA,TRBV6-1,CASSGRVFGYEQYF,TGTGCCAGCAGTGGCAGGGTTTTTGGGTACGAGCAGTACTTC
TRBJ2-2,14,NA,TRBD2,TRBV27,CASSLTSATGELFF,TGTGCCAGCAGTTTGACTAGCGCCACCGGGGAGCTGTTTTTT
TRBJ1-1,15,NA,TRBD1,TRBV27,CASSLDTGVDTEAFF,TGTGCCAGCAGTCTTGACACAGGGGTGGACACTGAAGCTTTCTTT
TRBJ1-4,14,NA,NA,TRBV5-8,CASSWGRSYEKLFF,TGTGCCAGCAGCTGGGGACGGAGTTATGAAAAACTGTTTTTT
TRBJ2-7,15,NA,TRBD1,TRBV7-3,CASSPGQGAPVEQYF,TGTGCCAGCAGCCCAGGACAGGGGGCACCGGTAGAGCAGTACTTC
TRBJ2-7,14,NA,NA,TRBV5-4,CASSLRIGTYEQYF,TGTGCCAGCAGCTTGCGAATAGGCACCTACGAGCAGTACTTC
TRBJ2-1,14,NA,TRBD2,TRBV10-2,CASSTGLSYNEQFF,TGCGCCAGCAGCACGGGACTATCCTACAATGAGCAGTTCTTC
TRBJ2-3,14,once,NA,TRBV5-4,CASRDGSVTDTQYF,TGTGCCAGCCGGGACGGGAGCGTCACAGATACGCAGTATTTT
TRBJ2-3,14,NA,NA,TRBV6-1,CASSERLSTNTQYF,TGTGCCAGCAGTGAACGATTATCCACCAATACGCAGTATTTT
TRBJ2-2,15,NA,NA,TRBV7-9,CASSNRVEGTGELFF,TGTGCCAGCAGCAACAGGGTCGAGGGCACCGGGGAGCTGTTTTTT